A single sample is the source of the 3 T cell receptor beta chains below, sequenced in a study of long-term antiretroviral therapy in people with HIV. A v3.0 immunoSEQ assay was performed at survey level. Measured with immunoSEQ multiplex PCR; TCRdb has only the in-frame clones, and not every one. In the table there are approximately 12,000 clones, roughly 80% of which are singletons. The specimen comprised unsorted PBMCs, sampled about 7.9 years after starting antiretroviral therapy. These receptors originate from a man over 45 with HIV.

The chain joins TRBV29-1 to TRBJ1-2; D is perhaps TRBD1 (5 bases). CDR1 and CDR2 from the germline V gene are SQVTM and ANQGSEA. V lost 3 bases and J 8 bases, leaving 19 bases between the germline ends. CDR3 size: 14 residues. For the CDR3, the DNA is TGCAGCGTTGAGGCCTGGGGGGAGAGGGACGGCTACACCTTC. Its translation: CSVEAWGERDGYTF.

The CDR3 protein is CASSSRQGAGNTIYF. The DNA for the CDR3 is TGTGCCAGCAGTTCCAGACAGGGAGCGGGAAACACCATATATTTT. The V gene is TRBV6-5, the J gene TRBJ1-3, with 7 bases lining up with TRBD1. The CDR3 extends over 15 amino acids. Unmatched junction bases numbered 7, after V lost 4 bases and J lost 4 bases. CDR1 and CDR2 from the germline V gene are MNHEY and SVGAGI.

The chain has TRBV7-8 and TRBJ2-1; no reliable D call. This CDR3 has 16 residues. CDR1 SGHVS and CDR2 FQNEAQ come from the germline V gene. Trimming pared 2 bases from V and 2 bases from J, leaving 13 bases between. The CDR3 protein is CASSLSSDTTYNEQFF. The CDR3 nucleotides are TGTGCCAGCAGCTTATCATCTGACACCACCTACAATGAGCAGTTCTTC.